This TCR beta chain was profiled in a study of molecular identifiers for immune sequencing clone quantification. The wider study: Sequencing covered four of five parts into which replicate RNA from about 20,000 or 100,000 naive CD8 cells was split.

TCRdb processed the PCR reads anew with MiXCR; each CDR3 protein has one entry. In the table there are about 500,000 distinct CDR3 sequences, around 23% of which are singletons. The CDR3 extends over 13 amino acids. Trimming shortened V by 8 bases and J by 4 bases, and 14 bases separated the two germline ends. Germline V gives CDR1 MNHEY, CDR2 SVGAGI. The sequenced material came from naive CD8+ T cells from blood, with Jurkat cell RNA spiked in. Specified subset: FACS-sorted CD8+CD4-CCR7+CD45RA+ naive T cells. The receptor comes from a human donor in good health. Some libraries in this study had Jurkat cell RNA spiked in. The chain links TRBV6-5 to TRBJ2-5; no firm D call. The CDR3 coding sequence is TGTGCCAGCGGAGCAGCGTCACGAGAGACCCAGTACTTC. This sequence encodes CASGAASRETQYF.